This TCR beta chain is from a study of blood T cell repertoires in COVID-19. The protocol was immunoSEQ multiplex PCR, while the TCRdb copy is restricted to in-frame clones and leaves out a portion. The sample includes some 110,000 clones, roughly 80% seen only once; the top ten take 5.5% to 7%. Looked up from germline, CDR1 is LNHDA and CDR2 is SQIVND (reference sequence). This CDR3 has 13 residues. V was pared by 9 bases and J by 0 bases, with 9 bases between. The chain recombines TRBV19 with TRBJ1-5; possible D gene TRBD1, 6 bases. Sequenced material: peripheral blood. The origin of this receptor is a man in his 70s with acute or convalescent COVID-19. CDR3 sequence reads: CASRGDSNQPQHF. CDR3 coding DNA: TGTGCCAGCAGGGGAGATAGCAATCAGCCCCAGCATTTT. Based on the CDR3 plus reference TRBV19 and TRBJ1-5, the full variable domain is DGGITQSPKYLFRKEGQNVTLSCEQNLNHDAMYWYRQDPGQGLRLIYYSQIVNDFQKGDIAEGYSVSREKKESFPLTVTSAQKNPTAFYLCASRGDSNQPQHFGDGTRLSIL.